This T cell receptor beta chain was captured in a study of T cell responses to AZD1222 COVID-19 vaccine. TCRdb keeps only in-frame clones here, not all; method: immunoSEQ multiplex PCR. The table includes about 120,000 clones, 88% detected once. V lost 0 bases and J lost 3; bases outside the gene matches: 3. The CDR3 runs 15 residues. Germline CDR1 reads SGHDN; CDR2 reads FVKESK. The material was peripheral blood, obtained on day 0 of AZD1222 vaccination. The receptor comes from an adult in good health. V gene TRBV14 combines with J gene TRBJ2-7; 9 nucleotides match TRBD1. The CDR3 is CASSQDGTGIYEQYF. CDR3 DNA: TGTGCCAGCAGCCAAGATGGGACAGGGATCTACGAGCAGTACTTC.